This entry is about one T cell receptor beta chain. The data were obtained in a study of blood T cell repertoires in COVID-19. Study-wide context: Sources were T cells, B-cell-depleted T cells, or PBMCs; the material itself was cDNA or gDNA.

The protocol was immunoSEQ multiplex PCR, while the TCRdb copy is restricted to in-frame clones and leaves out a portion. The sample holds fewer than 70,000 clones, about 87% seen once. Per the germline V gene, CDR1 is MNHEY and CDR2 is SVGAGI. The CDR3 runs 12 residues. V lost 8 bases and J 10 bases, leaving 15 bases between the germline ends. This chain uses TRBV6-5 with TRBJ2-1, with D hard to call. The source is a human donor in a cohort sampled during active COVID-19. Sequencing used peripheral blood. The CDR3 DNA reads TGTGCCAGCTCAGCCCGTATGCGGGAGCAGTTCTTC. It yields the protein CASSARMREQFF.